This T cell receptor (beta chain) was captured by sequencing in a study of Ad26.COV2.S vaccination and SARS-CoV-2 variants. Treatment defined: over 15 received Ad26.COV2.S at low or high dose, single or two shots; about 5 received placebo; per-sample allocation not given. Day 63 after the first vaccine or placebo injection was the time point for sampling. Looked up from germline, CDR1 is GTSNPN and CDR2 is SVGIG (reference sequence). V lost 2 bases to trimming and J lost 0 bases, with 11 bases between them. The CDR3 has 14 residues. Libraries were prepared by immunoSEQ multiplex PCR; TCRdb keeps only in-frame clonotypes and omits some of them. The sample has fewer than 400,000 clones, 70% to 90% seen once.

This chain joins TRBV30 and TRBJ2-7; D is uncertain. Here the sequenced sample was peripheral blood, taken in a trial of Ad26.COV2.S vaccine versus placebo. This TCR was recovered from a person between 18 and 65 years old who received the Ad26.COV2.S COVID-19 vaccine or a placebo. The CDR3 DNA reads TGTGCCTGGAGTAGTTCTTGGAGCTCCTACGAGCAGTACTTC. Amino acid sequence: CAWSSSWSSYEQYF.